The 29 T cell receptor beta chains in this list originate from one sample, sequenced in a study of early T cells in non-severe SARS-CoV-2 infection. TCRdb itself ran the 5' RACE reads through MiXCR, one entry per CDR3 protein. The sample has about 92,000 distinct CDR3 sequences; approximately 15% are singletons. Sequenced: whole blood. The receptors were sampled from an adult who was a healthcare worker with PCR-confirmed SARS-CoV-2 infection or an uninfected control (not recorded which).

The chain employs TRBV28 and TRBJ2-1; TRBD1 is a possible D gene (6 bases). CDR3 length: 14 residues. Germline assignment: CDR1 MDHEN and CDR2 SYDVKM. The V and J ends lost 7 bases and 8 bases respectively, with 18 bases between them. The CDR3 bases are TGTGCCAGCACCGCGCCAGGCAGGGGTGATGAGCAGTTCTTC. Translated: CASTAPGRGDEQFF.

This clonotype was picked up a small number of times. The gene calls are TRBV6-6 and TRBJ2-1; tentative D call: TRBD2 (6 bases). Germline CDR1 reads MNHNY; CDR2 reads SVGAGI (reference sequence). Trimming shortened V by 0 bases and J by 2 bases, and 20 bases separated the two germline ends. The CDR3 contains 19 residues. CDR3 sequence (DNA): TGTGCCAGCAGTTACTCACGGGCAGGGCGACGGGGGACCTACAATGAGCAGTTCTTC. Amino acid sequence: CASSYSRAGRRGTYNEQFF.

This clonotype was seen only a few times. The DNA for the CDR3 is TGTGCCAGCATCGGAACCCGGGATTTATATGGCTACACCTTC. Encoded protein: CASIGTRDLYGYTF. The chain couples TRBV2 to TRBJ1-2; unclear D gene. The CDR3 runs 14 residues. V dropped 7 bases and J dropped 5 bases, with 17 bases sitting between them. Germline V gene sequence: CDR1 SNHLY, CDR2 FYNNEI. Together with reference TRBV2 and TRBJ1-2, the CDR3 gives the full variable domain: EPEVTQTPSHQVTQMGQEVILRCVPISNHLYFYWYRQILGQKVEFLVSFYNNEISEKSEIFDDQFSVERPDGSNFTLKIRSTKLEDSAMYFCASIGTRDLYGYTFGSGTRLTVV.

The table lists this clonotype with a few counts. In nucleotides, the CDR3 is TGTGCCAGCAGTGATGAACCGGGACAGGTTTACGGGAGGGAGCAGTTCTTC. Amino acid sequence: CASSDEPGQVYGREQFF. The genes are TRBV2 and TRBJ2-1, with D possibly matching TRBD1 (8 bases). The germline V gene encodes CDR1 SNHLY and CDR2 FYNNEI. The CDR3 is made up of 17 amino acids. Trimming took off 3 bases at V and 10 bases at J, with 25 bases between the two ends. The whole variable domain, remainder taken from reference TRBV2 and TRBJ2-1, is EPEVTQTPSHQVTQMGQEVILRCVPISNHLYFYWYRQILGQKVEFLVSFYNNEISEKSEIFDDQFSVERPDGSNFTLKIRSTKLEDSAMYFCASSDEPGQVYGREQFFGPGTRLTVL.

The genes are TRBV15 and TRBJ1-1, with 7 bases that match TRBD1. CDR1 LNHNV and CDR2 YYDKDF come from the germline V gene (reference sequence). The CDR3 covers 13 residues. J gave up 4 bases and V 5 bases, and 4 bases lay outside the gene matches. CDR3 sequence: CATSLHRGTEAFF. The DNA of the CDR3 is TGTGCCACCAGCCTCCACAGGGGCACTGAAGCTTTCTTT. Supplemented by reference TRBV15 and TRBJ1-1, the full variable domain reads DAMVIQNPRYQVTQFGKPVTLSCSQTLNHNVMYWYQQKSSQAPKLLFHYYDKDFNNEADTPDNFQSRRPNTSFCFLDIRSPGLGDTAMYLCATSLHRGTEAFFGQGTRLTVV.

This clonotype was detected a few times. The chain carries TRBV28 and TRBJ2-1; TRBD2 matches 16 bases. Germline CDR1 MDHEN, CDR2 SYDVKM. V shed 5 bases, J shed 7 bases, and the junction held 8 bases outside the gene matches. This CDR3 spans 17 amino acids. For the CDR3, the DNA is TGTGCCAGCAGTCTCCCGGGACTAGCGGGAGGGAAAAATGAGCAGTTCTTC. Amino acids: CASSLPGLAGGKNEQFF.

The chain uses TRBV9 and TRBJ2-7; a weak D match, TRBD1 (6 bases). V dropped 3 bases and J dropped 3 bases, with 16 bases sitting between them. Looked up from germline, CDR1 is SGDLS and CDR2 is YYNGEE. This CDR3 has 15 amino acids. The CDR3 sequence is CASSASAGQFYEQYF. CDR3 bases: TGTGCCAGCAGCGCTTCGGCAGGACAGTTCTACGAGCAGTACTTC.

This sequence joins TRBV20-1 and TRBJ1-1, with D tentatively TRBD1 (6 bases). The CDR3 sequence is 12 residues long. The germline gives CDR1 DFQATT, CDR2 SNEGSKA (reference sequence). V shed 6 bases and J shed 7 bases, with 15 bases lying between them. Written as DNA, the CDR3 is TGCAGTGCAGACACAGGGTCCCGTGAAGCTTTCTTT. It yields the protein CSADTGSREAFF.

This clonotype has just a few counts. This chain joins TRBV30 and TRBJ1-1; 7 bases agree with TRBD1. Looked up from germline, CDR1 is GTSNPN and CDR2 is SVGIG (reference sequence). V lost 3 bases, J lost 1 base, and 2 bases stayed unmatched. CDR3 length: 13 amino acids. CDR3 nucleotides: TGTGCCTGGAGCCGGACAGGGAACACTGAAGCTTTCTTT. Encoded protein: CAWSRTGNTEAFF.

The chain combines TRBV27 with TRBJ2-1; D is unclear. V shed 4 bases and J shed 7 bases, with 8 bases lying between them. The germline CDR1 and CDR2 sequences are MNHEY and SMNVEV (reference sequence). The CDR3 sequence is 12 residues long. Here the CDR3 reads CASSSFGNEQFF. The CDR3 coding sequence is TGTGCCAGCAGTTCTTTCGGAAATGAGCAGTTCTTC.

This clonotype was seen more than once but under ten times. The V and J genes are TRBV20-1 and TRBJ1-2; possible D gene TRBD1, 5 bases. Germline V gene sequence: CDR1 DFQATT, CDR2 SNEGSKA (reference sequence). The V gene lost 2 bases and the J gene lost 7 bases, with 14 bases spanning the gap. There are 13 residues in the CDR3. CDR3 sequence (DNA): TGCAGTGCTAGATCCCAGGGAGCCAGTGGCTACACCTTC. This translates into CSARSQGASGYTF.

This clonotype has ten or more counts. The V and J genes are TRBV30 and TRBJ1-1, with D possibly matching TRBD1 (6 bases). This CDR3 comprises 16 residues. V lost 2 bases, J lost 5 bases, and 21 bases lay in between. CDR1 and CDR2 (germline): GTSNPN, SVGIG (reference sequence). The DNA for the CDR3 is TGTGCCTGGAGTCAAGCCGTTGACAGGTTTGGGACTGAAGCTTTCTTT. Protein product: CAWSQAVDRFGTEAFF.

This clonotype has only a few counts. The J gene is TRBJ2-1, the V gene TRBV20-1; tentative D call: TRBD2 (6 bases). Trimming took off 0 bases at V and 15 bases at J, with 12 bases between the two ends. Germline CDR1 reads DFQATT; CDR2 reads SNEGSKA (reference sequence). The CDR3 consists of 11 residues. CDR3 region: CSARDTGSGFF. Written as DNA, the CDR3 is TGCAGTGCTAGAGATACCGGGAGCGGGTTCTTC.

The chain has TRBV27 and TRBJ2-3, with 7 bases lining up with TRBD1. The germline gives CDR1 MNHEY, CDR2 SMNVEV (reference sequence). Trimming at V came to 2 bases and at J to 4 bases, leaving 3 bases not matched to a gene. The CDR3 length is 14 residues. As DNA, the CDR3 is TGTGCCAGCAGTTTAGACAGGGTCCCAGATACGCAGTATTTT. Its translation is CASSLDRVPDTQYF.

The chain is built from TRBV6-5 and TRBJ1-1; TRBD1 aligns across 7 bases. Germline V gene lookup returns CDR1 MNHEY and CDR2 SVGAGI. CDR3 size: 16 residues. The V segment lost 6 bases and the J segment 4 bases; nucleotides outside the gene matches: 14. The CDR3 here is CASSRPSHQGGTEAFF. CDR3 nucleotides: TGTGCCAGCAGCCGCCCCTCTCATCAGGGGGGCACTGAAGCTTTCTTT.

This sequence joins TRBV29-1 and TRBJ1-3, with 7 bases that match TRBD1. The V and J ends lost 7 bases and 0 bases, in that order; junction bases with no gene match: 9. The CDR3 runs 15 residues. Germline V gene data show CDR1 as SQVTM and CDR2 as ANQGSEA. The CDR3 coding sequence is TGCAGCGCTCGACGACAGGGCGTCTCTGGAAACACCATATATTTT. It codes for CSARRQGVSGNTIYF.

This clonotype was detected a few times. This chain uses TRBV4-1 with TRBJ2-3, with a weak D call TRBD2 (5 bases). Trimming shortened V by 0 bases and J by 12 bases, and 16 bases separated the two germline ends. There are 14 residues in the CDR3. Germline values: CDR1 MGHRA, CDR2 YSYEKL. CDR3 region: CASSQDAISGRQYF. CDR3 nucleotides: TGCGCCAGCAGCCAAGATGCGATAAGCGGTAGACAGTATTTT.

In this sample, this clonotype turned up a few times. The chain couples TRBV18 to TRBJ1-2; the D gene is possibly TRBD1 (5 bases). Germline CDR1 is KGHSH and CDR2 is LQKENI. This CDR3 region has 15 residues. V was trimmed by 2 bases and J by 1 base, leaving 11 bases between them. CDR3 coding DNA: TGTGCCAGCTCACCAGAAGGGGCCGTTAACTATGGCTACACCTTC. It encodes CASSPEGAVNYGYTF. The entire variable domain, with the rest obtained from reference TRBV18 and TRBJ1-2, is as follows: NAGVMQNPRHLVRRRGQEARLRCSPMKGHSHVYWYRQLPEEGLKFMVYLQKENIIDESGMPKERFSAEFPKEGPSILRIQQVVRGDSAAYFCASSPEGAVNYGYTFGSGTRLTVV.

This chain links TRBV12-2 with TRBJ2-1; no check of the table's D call, TRBD1, against the DNA was made. TRBV12-2 is classified as a pseudogene. CDR3 length: 15 residues. Here the CDR3 DNA reads TGTGCAAGTCCGCCCAGGACAGGAAAGAGCAATGAGCAGTTCTTC. Its translation: CASPPRTGKSNEQFF.

The table lists this clonotype with many counts. This chain uses TRBV7-9 with TRBJ1-2, with 7 bases identical to TRBD1. The CDR3 has 15 amino acids. The trim removed 1 base at V and 5 bases at J, leaving 7 bases unmatched. Per germline, CDR1 SEHNR and CDR2 FQNEAQ (reference sequence). The CDR3 DNA is TGTGCCAGCAGCTTAGGAAGGGACAGTCGGTATGGCTACACCTTC. The encoded protein is CASSLGRDSRYGYTF. The complete variable domain, with remaining parts taken from reference TRBV7-9 and TRBJ1-2, reads DTGVSQNPRHKITKRGQNVTFRCDPISEHNRLYWYRQTLGQGPEFLTYFQNEAQLEKSRLLSDRFSAERPKGSFSTLEIQRTEQGDSAMYLCASSLGRDSRYGYTFGSGTRLTVV.

This clonotype has more than one count but fewer than ten. The chain carries TRBV7-9 and TRBJ1-2; D is uncertain. The V end was cut by 5 bases, the J end by 2 bases, with 6 bases between. The CDR3 totals 12 residues. Germline values: CDR1 SEHNR, CDR2 FQNEAQ (reference sequence). CDR3 nucleotides: TGTGCCAGCAGCGATACCAACTATGGCTACACCTTC. Protein: CASSDTNYGYTF.

This chain uses TRBV7-9 with TRBJ2-7; 10 positions agree with TRBD1. V trimming: 5 bases; J trimming: 4 bases; junction bases outside the gene matches: 8. Per germline, CDR1 SEHNR and CDR2 FQNEAQ (reference sequence). The CDR3 covers 15 residues. The chain's CDR3 is CASSVSWDRGYEQYF. In DNA, the CDR3 is TGTGCCAGCAGCGTTAGTTGGGACAGGGGTTACGAGCAGTACTTC.

This sequence joins TRBV20-1 and TRBJ2-1, with TRBD2 matching over 7 bases. The length of the CDR3 is 12 residues. The junction had 8 bases not matched to a gene; V was cut back by 8 bases and J by 7 bases. Germline V gives CDR1 DFQATT, CDR2 SNEGSKA (reference sequence). DNA of the CDR3: TGCAGTTCTACCGGGACTACAAATGAGCAGTTCTTC. Its protein product is CSSTGTTNEQFF.

This clonotype was observed many times. This chain connects TRBV5-6 to TRBJ2-7, with D perhaps being TRBD1 or TRBD2 (6 bases each). The V end lost 7 bases, the J end lost 3 bases, and 17 bases lay between the germline ends. Germline values: CDR1 SGHDT, CDR2 YYEEEE. This CDR3 region has 14 residues. DNA for the CDR3: TGTGCCAGCTCCTGGGGGGACACATACTACGAGCAGTACTTC. It translates to CASSWGDTYYEQYF. Full variable domain (outside the CDR3, taken from reference TRBV5-6 and TRBJ2-7): DAGVTQSPTHLIKTRGQQVTLRCSPKSGHDTVSWYQQALGQGPQFIFQYYEEEERQRGNFPDRFSGHQFPNYSSELNVNALLLGDSALYLCASSWGDTYYEQYFGPGTRLTVT.

The chain links TRBV30 to TRBJ2-1; D unclear. Germline values: CDR1 GTSNPN, CDR2 SVGIG (reference sequence). Trimming pared 2 bases from V and 10 bases from J, leaving 12 bases between. The CDR3 covers 12 residues. The CDR3 DNA reads as TGTGCCTGGAGTCTAGGGCTAGTCGAGCAGTTCTTC. Its translation is CAWSLGLVEQFF. The whole variable domain, remainder taken from reference TRBV30 and TRBJ2-1, is SQTIHQWPATLVQPVGSPLSLECTVEGTSNPNLYWYRQAAGRGLQLLFYSVGIGQISSEVPQNLSASRPQDRQFILSSKKLLLSDSGFYLCAWSLGLVEQFFGPGTRLTVL.

This clonotype was seen more than once but under ten times. The rearrangement joins TRBV2 to TRBJ1-6, with D possibly being TRBD1 (5 bases). The CDR3 consists of 16 residues. The ends were cut back, 2 bases at V and 7 bases at J, with 15 bases in the middle. The V gene's germline CDR1 is SNHLY and CDR2 FYNNEI. Here the CDR3 reads CASSEWGRPGNSPLHF. The CDR3 DNA reads TGTGCCAGCAGTGAATGGGGCAGGCCAGGGAATTCACCCCTCCACTTT.

In DNA, the CDR3 is TGTGCCGCAGCAGGGGGAGGGACTCCCCAAGAGACCCAGTACTTC. This encodes CAAAGGGTPQETQYF. This chain uses TRBV24-1 with TRBJ2-5; D assignment may be TRBD1 or TRBD2 (7 bases each). Per germline, CDR1 KGHDR and CDR2 SFDVKD. V lost 12 bases to trimming and J lost 1 base, with 20 bases between them. The CDR3 spans 15 residues.

This clonotype was detected many times. In DNA form, the CDR3 reads TGTGCCAGCAGTTTCCTAGGGGCTGCTGAGCAGTTCTTC. The encoded protein is CASSFLGAAEQFF. The V and J genes are TRBV12-3 or TRBV12-4 and TRBJ2-1; the D gene is possibly TRBD1 (5 bases). This CDR3 spans 13 amino acids. V lost 3 bases to trimming and J lost 9 bases, with 12 bases between them.

This clonotype was seen repeatedly, ten times or more. This chain uses TRBV7-2 with TRBJ2-1; the match to TRBD2 covers 9 bases. V gave up 3 bases and J gave up 0 bases; unmatched junction bases: 0. The CDR3 covers 15 residues. The germline gives CDR1 SGHTA, CDR2 FQGNSA. The CDR3 DNA is TGTGCCAGCAGCTTTAGCGGGAGCTCCTACAATGAGCAGTTCTTC. Encoded protein: CASSFSGSSYNEQFF.